The 21 T cell receptor beta chains given below trace back to one sample, sequenced in a study of early T cells in non-severe SARS-CoV-2 infection (dated by TCRdb to the early 2020s). Library creation used 5' RACE. Sequencing used a NextSeq 500. The public reads were quality trimmed at Q25 with fastp and then assembled into clones with MiXCR by TCRdb, keeping productive beta chains. Rows merge per CDR3 protein into single entries with the most common DNA and genes. The sample profile shows roughly 40,000 distinct CDR3 sequences; roughly 5% of them were found once. Of the sample, approximately 4.8% falls within the top ten clones. The sequenced sample consisted of whole blood. These receptors came from an adult who was a healthcare worker with PCR-confirmed SARS-CoV-2 infection or an uninfected control (not recorded which).

This clonotype turned up a few times. V gene TRBV25-1 combines with J gene TRBJ1-2; a weak D match, TRBD1 (6 bases). The length of the CDR3 is 15 residues. The germline gives CDR1 MGHDK, CDR2 SYGVNS. V was clipped by 6 bases and J by 10 bases, with 24 bases between them. The CDR3: CASRGGNRDASFYTF. CDR3 bases: TGTGCCAGCAGAGGGGGAAACCGGGACGCCAGTTTCTACACCTTC.

A few counts support this clonotype. This chain joins TRBV7-2 and TRBJ1-1, with 7 bases identical to TRBD1. The CDR3 consists of 15 residues. From germline, CDR1 is SGHTA and CDR2 FQGNSA. V lost 4 bases and J lost 2; bases outside the gene matches: 7. The CDR3 nucleotides read TGTGCCAGCAGCTCCCCGACAGGGAAAAACACTGAAGCTTTCTTT. It encodes CASSSPTGKNTEAFF.

This clonotype was seen ten or more times. The chain carries TRBV5-1 and TRBJ1-6; a weak D match, TRBD1 (6 bases). Germline assignment: CDR1 SGHRS and CDR2 YFSETQ. Trimming stripped 0 bases from V and 7 bases from J, with 11 bases between. There are 15 residues in the CDR3. The CDR3 region is CASSLEQGGNSPLHF. The DNA for the CDR3 is TGCGCCAGCAGCTTGGAACAGGGAGGGAATTCACCCCTCCACTTT.

This clonotype was recorded at least ten times. The J gene is TRBJ1-1, the V gene TRBV9; weak D call: TRBD1 (5 bases). The V and J ends lost 0 bases and 4 bases respectively, with 19 bases between them. This CDR3 spans 17 amino acids. In germline, CDR1 is SGDLS, CDR2 YYNGEE. CDR3 protein: CASSVAGAGGAGTEAFF. The CDR3 DNA follows: TGTGCCAGCAGCGTAGCTGGAGCAGGCGGGGCCGGCACTGAAGCTTTCTTT.

This clonotype was recorded many times. V usage is TRBV20-1 and J usage is TRBJ2-7; D may be TRBD1 (5 bases). V was pared by 3 bases and J by 3 bases, with 18 bases between. The germline gives CDR1 DFQATT, CDR2 SNEGSKA (reference sequence). The CDR3 has 15 residues. The CDR3 nucleotides read TGCAGTGCTAGGGACCCAGGCAGGGCCGACTACGAGCAGTACTTC. Its translation: CSARDPGRADYEQYF.

The chain couples TRBV7-2 to TRBJ2-7; D is possibly TRBD1 (6 bases). Germline CDR1 SGHTA, CDR2 FQGNSA. V gave up 0 bases and J gave up 7 bases, with 16 bases separating them. This CDR3 is built from 15 residues. The CDR3 nucleotides are TGTGCCAGCAGCTTAGCGACAGGATCGCAGGGGGAGCAGTACTTC. Translating gives CASSLATGSQGEQYF.

The chain uses TRBV6-2 or TRBV6-3 and TRBJ1-5; D gene unclear. Trimming shortened V by 7 bases and J by 0 bases, and 10 bases separated the two germline ends. This CDR3 region has 14 residues. The germline gives CDR1 MNHEY, CDR2 SVGEGT. CDR3 amino acids: CASTRGNSNQPQHF. The CDR3 bases are TGTGCCAGCACCCGGGGAAATAGCAATCAGCCCCAGCATTTT.

In this sample, this clonotype turned up a few times. This rearrangement joins TRBV4-3 to TRBJ1-2, with a possible D match to TRBD1 (6 bases). Trimming removed 3 bases from V and 2 bases from J, with 13 bases in between. Germline V gene lookup returns CDR1 LGHNA and CDR2 YSLEER. This CDR3 region has 15 residues. CDR3 region: CASSHADRENYGYTF. CDR3 DNA sequence: TGCGCCAGCAGCCATGCGGACAGAGAAAACTATGGCTACACCTTC.

This chain's CDR3 is CASSQDRVETQYF. The CDR3 coding sequence is TGCGCCAGCAGCCAAGACAGGGTGGAGACCCAGTACTTC. The V gene is TRBV4-1, the J gene TRBJ2-5; D might be TRBD1 (5 bases). This CDR3 comprises 13 residues. Germline V gives CDR1 MGHRA, CDR2 YSYEKL. Trimming removed 0 bases from V and 5 bases from J, with 7 bases in between.

This clonotype was picked up many times. V gene TRBV5-6 combines with J gene TRBJ2-7; no firm D call. From germline, CDR1 is SGHDT and CDR2 YYEEEE. Trimming left V 0 bases short and J 0 bases short, with 4 bases between. The CDR3 extends over 13 amino acids. The CDR3 spells CASSLEGSYEQYF. In DNA, the CDR3 is TGTGCCAGCAGCTTGGAGGGCTCCTACGAGCAGTACTTC. Supplemented by reference TRBV5-6 and TRBJ2-7, the full variable domain reads DAGVTQSPTHLIKTRGQQVTLRCSPKSGHDTVSWYQQALGQGPQFIFQYYEEEERQRGNFPDRFSGHQFPNYSSELNVNALLLGDSALYLCASSLEGSYEQYFGPGTRLTVT.

In its sample, this clonotype was seen many times. The chain joins TRBV28 to TRBJ1-2; D gene unclear. The CDR3 extends over 12 amino acids. Trimming took off 3 bases at V and 7 bases at J, with 9 bases between the two ends. Germline V lookup: CDR1 MDHEN, CDR2 SYDVKM. CDR3 coding DNA: TGTGCCAGCAGTTTCGGAATAAGTGGCTACACCTTC. This gives the protein CASSFGISGYTF.

This clonotype was seen a handful of times. This chain connects TRBV18 to TRBJ1-2, with D tentatively TRBD1 (5 bases). CDR3 length: 14 residues. Germline CDR1 and CDR2: KGHSH and LQKENI. Trimming cost V 4 bases and J 4 bases, with 13 bases left between them. CDR3 sequence reads: CASSQGQDLYGYTF. The DNA for the CDR3 is TGTGCCAGCTCACAGGGGCAAGACCTCTATGGCTACACCTTC.

The table lists this clonotype with a few counts. The V call is TRBV7-9, the J call TRBJ2-7; TRBD1 is a possible D gene (5 bases). Trimming left V 4 bases short and J 0 bases short, with 10 bases between. The CDR3 contains 14 residues. Germline values: CDR1 SEHNR, CDR2 FQNEAQ (reference sequence). The CDR3 loop is CASSSQDSSYEQYF. CDR3 nucleotide sequence: TGTGCCAGCAGCTCACAGGATAGCTCCTACGAGCAGTACTTC.

In this sample, this clonotype turned up many times. The genes are TRBV18 and TRBJ2-5; D not certain. The germline V and J ends were trimmed by 6 bases and 1 base, with 9 bases remaining between them. CDR3 size: 13 residues. Germline CDR1 reads KGHSH; CDR2 reads LQKENI. CDR3 residues: CASSPPAQETQYF. The CDR3, as DNA: TGTGCCAGCTCTCCCCCGGCCCAAGAGACCCAGTACTTC. Full variable domain (remainder filled in from reference TRBV18 and TRBJ2-5): NAGVMQNPRHLVRRRGQEARLRCSPMKGHSHVYWYRQLPEEGLKFMVYLQKENIIDESGMPKERFSAEFPKEGPSILRIQQVVRGDSAAYFCASSPPAQETQYFGPGTRLLVL.

This clonotype was counted only a few times. V is TRBV28 and J is TRBJ2-2; D unclear. CDR3 length equals 16 residues. The V gene lost 6 bases and the J gene lost 0 bases, with 14 bases spanning the gap. Per germline, CDR1 MDHEN and CDR2 SYDVKM. The CDR3 sequence: CASSPNSIANTGELFF. The CDR3 DNA is TGTGCCAGCAGCCCGAACAGTATCGCGAACACCGGGGAGCTGTTTTTT.

The V gene is TRBV7-6, the J gene TRBJ2-6; no reliable D call. This CDR3 is 15 amino acids long. Trimming took off 5 bases at V and 0 bases at J, with 8 bases between the two ends. Germline CDR1 reads SGHVS; CDR2 reads FNYEAQ. In DNA form, the CDR3 reads TGTGCCAGCAGCCCGCTATCCTCTGGGGCCAACGTCCTGACTTTC. Translation gives CASSPLSSGANVLTF.

The J gene is TRBJ2-7, the V gene TRBV6-6; 12 positions match TRBD1. V trimming: 6 bases; J trimming: 6 bases; junction bases outside the gene matches: 9. The CDR3 loop spans 15 amino acids. From germline, CDR1 is MNHNY and CDR2 SVGAGI (reference sequence). CDR3 residues: CASSTRDRGPGEQYF. The CDR3 DNA reads TGTGCCAGCAGCACCCGGGACAGGGGGCCGGGCGAGCAGTACTTC.

This clonotype was counted many times. For the CDR3, the DNA is TGTGCCAGCAGCCAAACAGGGGGCACCGGGGAGCTGTTTTTT. This codes for CASSQTGGTGELFF. The chain links TRBV3-1 to TRBJ2-2, with 8 bases identical to TRBD1. Germline V CDR1 and CDR2: LGHDT, YNNKEL (reference sequence). V trimming: 2 bases; J trimming: 4 bases; junction bases outside the gene matches: 0. The CDR3 extends over 14 amino acids.

As for this clonotype: A much larger clone lies a single base off, so this may be a read error. The chain employs TRBV5-5 and TRBJ2-7; D not certain. The germline V and J ends were trimmed by 3 bases and 3 bases, with 7 bases remaining between them. CDR1 and CDR2 from the germline V gene are SGHKS and YYEKEE (reference sequence). The CDR3 runs 12 residues. CDR3 bases: TGTGCCAGCAGCTCACTGGGCTACGAGCAGTACTTC. It is translated as CASSSLGYEQYF.

The V call is TRBV3-1, the J call TRBJ2-4; 9 bases agree with TRBD2. The V segment lost 4 bases and the J segment 8 bases; nucleotides outside the gene matches: 9. The CDR3 is made up of 15 amino acids. Per the germline V gene, CDR1 is LGHDT and CDR2 is YNNKEL (reference sequence). The CDR3 coding sequence is TGTGCCAGCAGCCCTCTCCTGCAGCGGGGGGACATTCAGTACTTC. Protein sequence: CASSPLLQRGDIQYF.

This clonotype was seen repeatedly, ten times or more. The chain employs TRBV7-9 and TRBJ2-5, with 8 bases aligning to TRBD2. This CDR3 is 13 amino acids long. J lost 4 bases, V lost 6 bases, and 4 bases had no gene match. CDR1 and CDR2 from the germline V gene are SEHNR and FQNEAQ (reference sequence). The CDR3 protein is CASSRGLAETQYF. CDR3 coding DNA: TGTGCCAGCAGTCGCGGACTAGCAGAGACCCAGTACTTC.